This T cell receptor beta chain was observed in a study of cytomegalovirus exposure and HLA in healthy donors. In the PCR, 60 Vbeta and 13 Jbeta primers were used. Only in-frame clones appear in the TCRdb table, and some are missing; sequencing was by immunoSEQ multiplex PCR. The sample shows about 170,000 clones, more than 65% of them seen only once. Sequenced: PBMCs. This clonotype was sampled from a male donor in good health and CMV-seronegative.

The CDR3 nucleotides are TGTGCCACCACTCCTTTAGGGGGGGGAGGGACCCAGTACTTC. Amino acids: CATTPLGGGGTQYF. This sequence joins TRBV19 and TRBJ2-5, with D possibly matching TRBD2 (7 bases). CDR3 length equals 14 residues. Trimming cost V 10 bases and J 7 bases, with 22 bases left between them. From germline, CDR1 is LNHDA and CDR2 SQIVND (reference sequence).